These 30 T cell receptor beta chains were all obtained from the same sample, sequenced in a study of neurological immune-mediated disorders. From the 5' RACE reads, TCRdb called clonotypes with MiXCR, one entry per CDR3 protein. The sample shows under 90,000 distinct CDR3 sequences, under 10% of them seen only once. Material for sequencing was PBMCs. These TCRs come from a man aged 50 to 59 in good health.

The sample holds many counts of this clonotype. V usage is TRBV28 and J usage is TRBJ2-5; D remains ambiguous. Germline values: CDR1 MDHEN, CDR2 SYDVKM. V was pared by 3 bases and J by 7 bases, with 12 bases between. This CDR3 is 13 amino acids long. The DNA for the CDR3 is TGTGCCAGCAGTTTTCGCCTCCCAAGGACCCAGTACTTC. Protein: CASSFRLPRTQYF.

This clonotype was detected many times. The V gene is TRBV5-1, the J gene TRBJ2-5; D possibly matches TRBD1 or TRBD2 (6 bases each). The V gene's germline CDR1 is SGHRS and CDR2 YFSETQ. The CDR3 is 14 amino acids. V was clipped by 1 base and J by 5 bases, with 12 bases between them. The CDR3 region is CASSLKEGDETQYF. For the CDR3, the DNA is TGCGCCAGCAGCTTGAAGGAGGGGGATGAGACCCAGTACTTC.

Only a few counts were recorded for this clonotype. This chain joins TRBV10-3 and TRBJ2-5; D gene ambiguous. The germline V and J ends were trimmed by 0 bases and 2 bases, with 4 bases remaining between them. The length of the CDR3 is 13 residues. In germline, CDR1 is ENHRY, CDR2 SYGVKD. The CDR3 spells CAISESVQETQYF. For the CDR3, the DNA is TGTGCCATCAGTGAGTCGGTGCAAGAGACCCAGTACTTC.

This clonotype was detected many times. This chain links TRBV5-1 with TRBJ1-2; tentative D call: TRBD1 (6 bases). Trimming took off 0 bases at V and 4 bases at J, with 10 bases between the two ends. CDR1 and CDR2 from the germline V gene are SGHRS and YFSETQ. This CDR3 spans 14 amino acids. The CDR3 DNA reads TGCGCCAGCAGCTTGGCCCCAGGGGCCTATGGCTACACCTTC. Protein: CASSLAPGAYGYTF.

This clonotype was detected many times. This rearrangement joins TRBV6-5 to TRBJ1-6; D gene uncertain. The germline CDR1 and CDR2 sequences are MNHEY and SVGAGI. V gave up 2 bases and J gave up 1 base, with 15 bases separating them. The length of the CDR3 is 18 residues. The CDR3 sequence is CASSYGPGGKSYNSPLHF. The CDR3 DNA follows: TGTGCCAGCAGTTACGGTCCGGGCGGGAAGTCCTATAATTCACCCCTCCACTTT.

This clonotype showed up many times. The V and J genes are TRBV5-1 and TRBJ2-7; D unresolved. Trimming pared 1 base from V and 3 bases from J, leaving 5 bases between. Germline CDR1 and CDR2: SGHRS and YFSETQ. The CDR3 spans 12 residues. CDR3 amino acids: CASSLTDYEQYF. CDR3 sequence (DNA): TGCGCCAGCAGCTTGACCGACTACGAGCAGTACTTC.

This clonotype has a count of ten or more. The chain recombines TRBV27 with TRBJ1-1; the D is unclear. The CDR3 runs to 12 residues. Looked up from germline, CDR1 is MNHEY and CDR2 is SMNVEV (reference sequence). Trimming stripped 7 bases from V and 0 bases from J, with 6 bases between. CDR3 nucleotide sequence: TGTGCCAGCACCAACATGAACACTGAAGCTTTCTTT. As protein: CASTNMNTEAFF.

The chain recombines TRBV4-3 with TRBJ1-1; D is ambiguous. Per the germline V gene, CDR1 is LGHNA and CDR2 is YSLEER. Trimming took off 1 base at V and 7 bases at J, with 16 bases between the two ends. CDR3 size: 15 residues. In nucleotides, the CDR3 is TGCGCCAGCAGCCAAGTTTTAGTCGGCGAGGGTGAAGCTTTCTTT. Amino acids: CASSQVLVGEGEAFF.

Ten or more counts support this clonotype. The chain joins TRBV28 to TRBJ2-7; weak D call: TRBD2 (5 bases). The germline gives CDR1 MDHEN, CDR2 SYDVKM. The CDR3 runs 15 residues. Trimming cost V 1 base and J 1 base, with 11 bases left between them. The CDR3: CASSLLGGLSYEQYF. In DNA form, the CDR3 reads TGTGCCAGCAGTTTATTAGGAGGATTGTCCTACGAGCAGTACTTC. Combining the CDR3 with reference TRBV28 and TRBJ2-7 gives the whole variable domain DVKVTQSSRYLVKRTGEKVFLECVQDMDHENMFWYRQDPGLGLRLIYFSYDVKMKEKGDIPEGYSVSREKKERFSLILESASTNQTSMYLCASSLLGGLSYEQYFGPGTRLTVT.

This clonotype was counted at least ten times. V and J are TRBV12-3 or TRBV12-4 and TRBJ2-7, with no clear D. The CDR3 sequence is 15 residues long. The germline V and J ends were trimmed by 6 bases and 0 bases, with 15 bases remaining between them. This CDR3 reads CASSIGPRASYEQYF. DNA for the CDR3: TGTGCCAGCAGCATAGGACCCCGGGCCTCCTACGAGCAGTACTTC.

At least ten counts were recorded for this clonotype. This chain connects TRBV6-2 or TRBV6-3 to TRBJ2-2; possible D gene TRBD2, 8 bases. V lost 5 bases to trimming and J lost 6 bases, with 16 bases between them. Per germline, CDR1 MNHEY and CDR2 SVGEGT. The CDR3 is 15 amino acids. In nucleotides, the CDR3 is TGTGCCAGCAGTCGACAGGGAGCGGGAGCCGGGGAGCTGTTTTTT. Protein sequence: CASSRQGAGAGELFF.

This clonotype was observed many times. The CDR3 DNA reads TGTGCCAGCAGTCCCCTTGGACAGGTGGGTCAGCCCCAGCATTTT. It translates to CASSPLGQVGQPQHF. This chain uses TRBV12-3 or TRBV12-4 with TRBJ1-5, with 7 nucleotides matching TRBD1. Trimming at V came to 5 bases and at J to 6 bases, leaving 10 bases not matched to a gene. The CDR3 length is 15 residues.

This clonotype was seen at least ten times. This chain uses TRBV7-9 with TRBJ2-4; D may be TRBD2 (7 bases). The CDR3 is 17 amino acids. Germline CDR1 reads SEHNR; CDR2 reads FQNEAQ (reference sequence). Trimming shortened V by 1 base and J by 2 bases, and 15 bases separated the two germline ends. DNA for the CDR3: TGTGCCAGCAGCTTAGTAGGTGGGGGGGCCTCCAAAAACATTCAGTACTTC. Its protein product is CASSLVGGGASKNIQYF.

A word on this clonotype: Relative to the germline gene, one junction end is altered; a read error may explain this. The genes are TRBV7-2 and TRBJ2-6; 9 bases map to TRBD1. CDR1 and CDR2 (germline): SGHTA, FQGNSA. CDR3 size: 15 residues. CDR3 nucleotides: TGTGCCAGCAGTACAGGGGGCGCGGGTGCCAACATCCTGACTTTC. Amino acid sequence: CASSTGGAGANILTF.

This clonotype has ten or more counts. The genes are TRBV5-1 and TRBJ2-3, with no clear D. Germline CDR1 and CDR2: SGHRS and YFSETQ. V was clipped by 4 bases and J by 6 bases, with 18 bases between them. The CDR3 loop spans 15 amino acids. The CDR3 is CASSGTVSGVDTQYF. CDR3 DNA: TGCGCCAGCAGCGGCACCGTAAGTGGGGTCGATACGCAGTATTTT.

The sample holds many counts of this clonotype. The chain joins TRBV3-1 to TRBJ2-7; 8 nucleotides agree with TRBD2. CDR3 length: 15 amino acids. Germline CDR1 and CDR2: LGHDT and YNNKEL (reference sequence). Germline trimming cut 1 base from V and 6 bases from J; bases unmatched to any gene: 8. The CDR3, as DNA: TGTGCCAGCAGCCAAGCCCCACTAGCGGCCTCCGAGCAGTACTTC. This codes for CASSQAPLAASEQYF.

This clonotype was seen at least ten times. V usage is TRBV4-1 and J usage is TRBJ2-1; 10 nucleotides match TRBD1. Germline V CDR1 and CDR2: MGHRA, YSYEKL. The CDR3 is made up of 16 amino acids. V lost 2 bases to trimming and J lost 2 bases; unmatched junction nucleotides: 3. The CDR3 protein is CASSQTGTGAYNEQFF. CDR3 bases: TGCGCCAGCAGCCAAACCGGGACAGGGGCCTACAATGAGCAGTTCTTC.

This clonotype was detected ten times or more. The chain carries TRBV5-1 and TRBJ2-1; 7 nucleotides match TRBD1. After removal of 0 bases from V and 0 bases from J, the junction contained 9 bases not matched to a gene. The germline V gene encodes CDR1 SGHRS and CDR2 YFSETQ. The CDR3 runs 18 residues. DNA of the CDR3: TGCGCCAGCAGCTTGGCTCGGGGACAGTCGAGCTCCTACAATGAGCAGTTCTTC. Translating gives CASSLARGQSSSYNEQFF.

This clonotype was counted ten times or more. The V gene is TRBV5-1, the J gene TRBJ1-6; maybe TRBD1 (6 bases). CDR3 length: 15 residues. V was pared by 4 bases and J by 8 bases, with 16 bases between. In germline, CDR1 is SGHRS, CDR2 YFSETQ. CDR3 amino acids: CASSLETGGYSPLHF. DNA of the CDR3: TGCGCCAGCAGCCTGGAGACGGGGGGCTATTCACCCCTCCACTTT.

This clonotype was seen repeatedly, ten times or more. This chain links TRBV20-1 with TRBJ2-2; 10 bases line up with TRBD2. The V gene's germline CDR1 is DFQATT and CDR2 SNEGSKA (reference sequence). CDR3 length equals 17 residues. Losses at the gene ends were 1 base for V and 3 bases for J; bases not matched to a gene: 8. CDR3 sequence: CSARAGTSALYTGELFF. Here the CDR3 DNA reads TGCAGTGCTAGAGCCGGGACTAGCGCCCTGTACACCGGGGAGCTGTTTTTT.

This clonotype was detected many times. The chain joins TRBV7-9 to TRBJ2-7; D is unresolved. CDR1 is SEHNR and CDR2 is FQNEAQ in the germline V gene (reference sequence). This CDR3 has 14 amino acids. Trimming took 4 bases from V and 0 from J, leaving 10 bases between them. The DNA for the CDR3 is TGTGCCAGCAGCTACGGCGGTCCCTCCTACGAGCAGTACTTC. Translating gives CASSYGGPSYEQYF.

This clonotype has at least ten counts. The chain has TRBV7-6 and TRBJ2-7; TRBD2 is a possible D gene (6 bases). V was shortened by 1 base and J by 7 bases, with 8 bases between the two germline ends. CDR1 and CDR2 (germline): SGHVS, FNYEAQ. This CDR3 contains 12 residues. Written as DNA, the CDR3 is TGTGCCAGCAGCTTAGATGGGGGGGAGCAGTACTTC. It is translated as CASSLDGGEQYF. The full variable domain, completed using reference TRBV7-6 and TRBJ2-7, is GAGVSQSPRYKVTKRGQDVALRCDPISGHVSLYWYRQALGQGPEFLTYFNYEAQQDKSGLPNDRFSAERPEGSISTLTIQRTEQRDSAMYRCASSLDGGEQYFGPGTRLTVT.

At least ten counts were recorded for this clonotype. The J gene is TRBJ2-7, the V gene TRBV12-3 or TRBV12-4; 9 bases align to TRBD1. After removal of 5 bases from V and 4 bases from J, the junction contained 6 bases not matched to a gene. The CDR3 runs to 14 residues. CDR3 amino acids: CASSQQGAGYEQYF. The DNA of the CDR3 is TGTGCCAGCAGTCAACAGGGGGCGGGATACGAGCAGTACTTC.

This clonotype was counted many times. The rearrangement uses TRBV5-1 and TRBJ2-6, with D perhaps matching TRBD2 (5 bases). Germline V gives CDR1 SGHRS, CDR2 YFSETQ. V lost 0 bases and J lost 0, with 10 bases in between. The CDR3 consists of 17 residues. The DNA of the CDR3 is TGCGCCAGCAGCTTGGTACCGGGGAACTCTGGGGCCAACGTCCTGACTTTC. As protein: CASSLVPGNSGANVLTF.

Many counts were recorded for this clonotype. The chain links TRBV2 to TRBJ2-2; TRBD1 might be the D (7 bases). The CDR3 totals 17 residues. The V and J ends lost 7 bases and 8 bases respectively, with 26 bases between them. CDR1 and CDR2 from the germline V gene are SNHLY and FYNNEI. CDR3 sequence (DNA): TGTGCCAGCACAGGAGTGGAGGGGGCATCAGGAGGTGGGGAGCTGTTTTTT. It codes for CASTGVEGASGGGELFF.

About this clonotype itself: This may stem from a read error, because a much larger clone lies one nucleotide away. The chain has TRBV5-1 and TRBJ2-1, with TRBD2 matching 7 bases. Germline CDR1 and CDR2: SGHRS and YFSETQ. After removal of 0 bases from V and 3 bases from J, the junction contained 6 bases not matched to a gene. The CDR3 has 16 amino acids. CDR3 sequence (DNA): TGCGCCAGCAGCTTGGCTAGCGGCAAATTCTACAATGAGCAGTTCTTC. Protein: CASSLASGKFYNEQFF.

This clonotype has a count of ten or more. The J gene is TRBJ2-1, the V gene TRBV28; possibly TRBD1 for D (5 bases). Trimming pared 7 bases from V and 5 bases from J, leaving 15 bases between. Germline V gives CDR1 MDHEN, CDR2 SYDVKM. The CDR3 runs 14 residues. The CDR3 loop reads CASNRAWGNNEQFF. The CDR3 DNA reads as TGTGCCAGCAATCGGGCCTGGGGCAACAATGAGCAGTTCTTC.

In its sample, this clonotype was seen many times. The V gene is TRBV12-3 or TRBV12-4, the J gene TRBJ2-2, with 8 bases matching TRBD2. V lost 6 bases to trimming and J lost 2 bases; unmatched junction nucleotides: 5. The CDR3 totals 15 residues. As DNA, the CDR3 is TGTGCCAGCAGAAGACTAGCGAGCAACACCGGGGAGCTGTTTTTT. The encoded protein is CASRRLASNTGELFF.

The CDR3 coding sequence is TGTGCCAGTAGTATAAGAGGAGATAGCAATCAGCCCCAGCATTTT. This sequence encodes CASSIRGDSNQPQHF. The chain employs TRBV19 and TRBJ1-5, with unresolved D. V lost 2 bases, J lost 0 bases, and 8 bases lay in between. Germline lookup yields CDR1 LNHDA and CDR2 SQIVND (reference sequence). This CDR3 comprises 15 residues.

This clonotype was counted at least ten times. The chain has TRBV4-2 and TRBJ1-6; possibly TRBD1 for D (5 bases). V dropped 5 bases and J dropped 16 bases, with 15 bases sitting between them. The CDR3 length is 12 residues. Germline V gene lookup returns CDR1 LGHNA and CDR2 YNFKEQ. The CDR3 loop is CASSTLLGPLHF. The DNA of the CDR3 is TGTGCCAGCAGCACCCTACTGGGACCTCTCCACTTT.